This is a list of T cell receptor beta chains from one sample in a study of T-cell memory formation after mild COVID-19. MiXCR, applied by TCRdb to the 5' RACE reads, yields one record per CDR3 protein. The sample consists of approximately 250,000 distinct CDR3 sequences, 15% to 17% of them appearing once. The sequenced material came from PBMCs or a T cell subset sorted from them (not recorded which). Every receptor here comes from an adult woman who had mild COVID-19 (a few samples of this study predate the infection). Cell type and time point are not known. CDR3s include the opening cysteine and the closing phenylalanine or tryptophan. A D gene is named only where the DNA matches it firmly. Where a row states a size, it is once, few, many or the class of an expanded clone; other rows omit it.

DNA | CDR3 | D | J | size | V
TGTGCCAGCAGGCCTAGCGGGGCCTACGAGCAGTACTTC | CASRPSGAYEQYF | TRBD2 | TRBJ2-7 | few | TRBV7-8
TGTGCCAGCAGCAGCGGGGGGCCAAGGGCCGGTGAGCAGTTCTTC | CASSSGGPRAGEQFF | TRBD2 | TRBJ2-1 | . | TRBV7-9
TGTGCCAGCATCAGAGACTCGACAGATACGCAGTATTTT | CASIRDSTDTQYF | . | TRBJ2-3 | few | TRBV6-2/TRBV6-3
TGTGCCAGCAGCTTGCTACAGGCTCCCCATGAAGCTTTCTTT | CASSLLQAPHEAFF | . | TRBJ1-1 | . | TRBV5-6
TGCGCCAGCAGCACCCCTCAAGAGACCCAGTACTTC | CASSTPQETQYF | . | TRBJ2-5 | few | TRBV5-1
TGTGCCTGGAGTGTAAAGGGGGCAAACATTCAGTACTTC | CAWSVKGANIQYF | TRBD1 | TRBJ2-4 | . | TRBV30
TGTGCCAGCAGTCATGGACGGGGGCGCCACACTGAAGCTTTCTTT | CASSHGRGRHTEAFF | . | TRBJ1-1 | few | TRBV5-8
TGTGCCAGCAGCTCCTACTATTCAGGGGGCAAAGAGACCCAGTACTTC | CASSSYYSGGKETQYF | TRBD1 | TRBJ2-5 | many | TRBV7-9
TGTGCCACCAGTGAAACAGGCAAGGGCTACACCTTC | CATSETGKGYTF | . | TRBJ1-2 | . | TRBV24-1
TGTGCCAGTAGTACGACTAGCGGGGGCACAGATACGCAGTATTTT | CASSTTSGGTDTQYF | TRBD2 | TRBJ2-3 | . | TRBV19
TGTGCCAGCAGTTACCTGGAACACAATGAGCAGTTCTTC | CASSYLEHNEQFF | . | TRBJ2-1 | few | TRBV6-2/TRBV6-3
TGCGCCAGCAACGAAATGGAGAACACTGAAGCTTTCTTT | CASNEMENTEAFF | . | TRBJ1-1 | . | TRBV5-1
TGTGCCAGCAGTTACTCAAGCCCGACAGGGCTCTATGGCTACACCTTC | CASSYSSPTGLYGYTF | TRBD1 | TRBJ1-2 | . | TRBV6-2/TRBV6-3
TGTGCCAGCAGCACATCCTATGGGGCCAACGTCCTGACTTTC | CASSTSYGANVLTF | . | TRBJ2-6 | . | TRBV3-1
TGTGCCAGCAGTCGAGCCGGGACTAGCGGGATCGGGGATGAGCAGTTCTTC | CASSRAGTSGIGDEQFF | TRBD2 | TRBJ2-1 | few | TRBV7-8
TGCAGTGCTAGTTTCCCTGTTTACAATGAGCAGTTCTTC | CSASFPVYNEQFF | . | TRBJ2-1 | many | TRBV20-1
TGCAGTGCTTCCCGACAGGGGGCAGGCTACGAGCAGTACTTC | CSASRQGAGYEQYF | TRBD1 | TRBJ2-7 | . | TRBV20-1
TGTGCCAGCAGTGTAGGGACAGGGGTTTATTCGCGTGAAAAACTGTTTTTT | CASSVGTGVYSREKLFF | TRBD1 | TRBJ1-4 | few | TRBV12-3/TRBV12-4
TGTGCCAGCAGCCGAGACAGGGCTGGTGGCTACACCTTC | CASSRDRAGGYTF | TRBD1 | TRBJ1-2 | . | TRBV11-1
TGTGCCAGCAGGGGTAGGGGGAACACTGAAGCTTTCTTT | CASRGRGNTEAFF | . | TRBJ1-1 | few | TRBV12-3/TRBV12-4
TGCGCCAGCAGCCTCAGACAGGGTAGTTTTGGCACTGAAGCTTTCTTT | CASSLRQGSFGTEAFF | TRBD1 | TRBJ1-1 | . | TRBV5-1
TGTGCCCCAGATCGGACAGGGGAATCTTATGGCTACACCTTC | CAPDRTGESYGYTF | . | TRBJ1-2 | few | TRBV3-2
TGCGCCAGCAGTGAGCGGCCCGAAGATACGCAGTATTTT | CASSERPEDTQYF | . | TRBJ2-3 | . | TRBV10-2
TGTGCCAGCTCACCAGAAACGGCACGGAACTATGGCTACACCTTC | CASSPETARNYGYTF | . | TRBJ1-2 | few | TRBV18
TGTGCCAGCAGTTCCCAGTCGGGGGGAGGACAGCCCGAGCATTTT | CASSSQSGGGQPEHF | . | TRBJ1-5 | . | TRBV11-2
TGTGCCACCCTAAGCGGGGGGGCCGGGGAGCAGTACTTC | CATLSGGAGEQYF | TRBD2 | TRBJ2-7 | few | TRBV3-1
TGTGCCAGCAGCCTAGGCGCGCGTGGTGAGCAGTACTTC | CASSLGARGEQYF | . | TRBJ2-7 | . | TRBV7-9
TGTGCCAGCAGTGCCCGACAGGTTACACAAGAGACCCAGTACTTC | CASSARQVTQETQYF | . | TRBJ2-5 | few | TRBV2
TGTGCCAGCAGTCCAGCCCCCATCGGACTAGCCGGAAAGAGGAAGTACTTC | CASSPAPIGLAGKRKYF | TRBD2 | TRBJ2-7 | few | TRBV28
TGTGCCAGCCGTTGGACACTCACAGATACGCAGTATTTT | CASRWTLTDTQYF | . | TRBJ2-3 | many | TRBV7-2
TGTGCCAGCAGTTACGGGACCGCCACGGAGACCCAGTACTTC | CASSYGTATETQYF | . | TRBJ2-5 | few | TRBV6-2/TRBV6-3
TGTGCCAGCAGTAATGACAGGGGCTCCTACAATGAGCAGTTCTTC | CASSNDRGSYNEQFF | TRBD1 | TRBJ2-1 | . | TRBV2
TGTGCCAGCAGTAAGGAGTTCCAAGAGACCCAGTACTTC | CASSKEFQETQYF | . | TRBJ2-5 | . | TRBV6-5
TGTGCCAGCTCACGCGGTCTAGCGGGAACGGGTAATGAGCAGTTCTTC | CASSRGLAGTGNEQFF | TRBD2 | TRBJ2-1 | . | TRBV18
TGTGCCAGCAGCCCCCGGGCTAGCGGGGGCGGGGAGACCCAGTACTTC | CASSPRASGGGETQYF | TRBD2 | TRBJ2-5 | . | TRBV3-1
TGCGCCAGCAGCGGGGACGGCTATAATGAAAAACTGTTTTTT | CASSGDGYNEKLFF | . | TRBJ1-4 | few | TRBV5-1
TGTGCCAGCAGCCCCGACGGACTGAGGAACACTGAAGCTTTCTTT | CASSPDGLRNTEAFF | . | TRBJ1-1 | . | TRBV7-2
TGTGCCAGCAGGGGCGGGGATCGACCCCTCCACTTT | CASRGGDRPLHF | . | TRBJ1-6 | . | TRBV11-2
TGCGCCAGCAGCCTACAGGGTTTCCAAGAGACCCAGTACTTC | CASSLQGFQETQYF | . | TRBJ2-5 | . | TRBV5-1
TGTGCCAGCAGCGGTGGGACAGGAGGTGTCAACGAGCAGTACTTC | CASSGGTGGVNEQYF | TRBD1 | TRBJ2-7 | . | TRBV9
TGTGCCAGCAGTTACTCGAGGACTAAAACTACCTACGAGCAGTACTTC | CASSYSRTKTTYEQYF | . | TRBJ2-7 | . | TRBV6-2/TRBV6-3
TGCGCCAGCAGCTTGCCTAGCGGGAGCGACTCAGATACGCAGTATTTT | CASSLPSGSDSDTQYF | TRBD2 | TRBJ2-3 | many | TRBV5-1
TGTGCCACCAGTGACCCCCAGGGGGATGGGGGCTCCTACAATGAGCAGTTCTTC | CATSDPQGDGGSYNEQFF | TRBD1 | TRBJ2-1 | many | TRBV24-1
TGCAGTGCTAGAGCCCGGGACGAAGGAAGAGATACGCAGTATTTT | CSARARDEGRDTQYF | . | TRBJ2-3 | few | TRBV20-1
TGCGCCAGCAGCCAAGAGGACTACTTCACAGATACGCAGTATTTT | CASSQEDYFTDTQYF | . | TRBJ2-3 | few | TRBV4-1
TGCAGTGCCACCAGCGGGAGTTACTACAATGAGCAGTTCTTC | CSATSGSYYNEQFF | TRBD2 | TRBJ2-1 | . | TRBV20-1
TGTGCCAGCAGCCTGGGGTTCGGGAGATATAATGAGCAGTTCTTC | CASSLGFGRYNEQFF | . | TRBJ2-1 | . | TRBV7-8
TGCGCCAGCAGCTTAACCCGGACAGGGGGATTCTCGACAGATACGCAGTATTTT | CASSLTRTGGFSTDTQYF | TRBD1 | TRBJ2-3 | . | TRBV5-1
TGTGCCAGCAGTTTAGCGCGCCTCCTCGGGACGGATGGCTACAATGAGCAGTTCTTC | CASSLARLLGTDGYNEQFF | . | TRBJ2-1 | . | TRBV12-3/TRBV12-4
TGTGCCAGCAGTTTAGCCGAGACAAGCTCCTACAATGAGCAGTTCTTC | CASSLAETSSYNEQFF | . | TRBJ2-1 | . | TRBV12-3/TRBV12-4
TGTGCCAGCAGTCTCCGTGGAGGGCGGCTCAACGAGCAGTACTTC | CASSLRGGRLNEQYF | . | TRBJ2-7 | . | TRBV12-3/TRBV12-4
TGTGCCAGTAGTCTTCCGGGACAGGTCTACGAGCAGTACTTC | CASSLPGQVYEQYF | TRBD1 | TRBJ2-7 | . | TRBV19
TGTGCCAGCAGCCTGCGTAAAGTCGGGGCCGGGGAGCTGTTTTTT | CASSLRKVGAGELFF | . | TRBJ2-2 | . | TRBV14
TGTGCCAGCAGCACAGGGGGAAACTATGGCTACACCTTC | CASSTGGNYGYTF | TRBD1 | TRBJ1-2 | . | TRBV6-6
TGCGCCAGCAGCTTGGCCCGTCCCGCCTACGAGCAGTACTTC | CASSLARPAYEQYF | . | TRBJ2-7 | few | TRBV5-1
TGCGCCAGCAGCCACTACGGGACAGGGGGAGAAAAACTGTTTTTT | CASSHYGTGGEKLFF | TRBD1 | TRBJ1-4 | . | TRBV4-1
TGTGCCAGCAGACGGGCAGCAGGGTCGGAGACCCAGTACTTC | CASRRAAGSETQYF | . | TRBJ2-5 | few | TRBV12-3/TRBV12-4
TGTGCCAGCAGCCCCACAAAACAGGGGATGAGGACTGAAGCTTTCTTT | CASSPTKQGMRTEAFF | TRBD1 | TRBJ1-1 | . | TRBV7-9
TGCGCCAGCAGCTTGGCGGCAGGGGCTACCTACGAGCAGTACTTC | CASSLAAGATYEQYF | . | TRBJ2-7 | . | TRBV5-1